The 4 T cell receptor beta chains below were found in one sample sequenced in a study of naive and memory T cell subsets. Ligated cDNA underwent four rounds of PCR with nested alpha and beta constant region primers and SP2. TCRdb used MiXCR to reprocess the 5' RACE reads, holding one entry per CDR3 protein. The sample includes 25,000 to 35,000 distinct CDR3 sequences, about a sixth of them seen just once. TCR cDNA received a 3' ligated oligonucleotide that carried a UMI. These receptors all stem from a female donor in good health.

In its sample, this clonotype was seen many times. The chain recombines TRBV7-2 with TRBJ1-5, with D perhaps TRBD1 (5 bases). Per germline, CDR1 SGHTA and CDR2 FQGNSA. This CDR3 spans 14 amino acids. The V and J ends lost 2 bases and 6 bases respectively, with 11 bases between them. CDR3 loop: CASSLFPGGQPQHF. CDR3 bases: TGTGCCAGCAGCTTATTTCCTGGGGGTCAGCCCCAGCATTTT.

This clonotype was counted many times. The chain has TRBV12-3 or TRBV12-4 and TRBJ1-5; TRBD1 might be the D (5 bases). CDR3 length equals 15 residues. Trimming cost V 3 bases and J 4 bases, with 13 bases left between them. The CDR3: CASSFIDSWNQPQHF. CDR3 nucleotides: TGTGCCAGCAGTTTCATAGACAGTTGGAATCAGCCCCAGCATTTT.

The V gene is TRBV9, the J gene TRBJ2-7; 7 nucleotides agree with TRBD2. Germline values: CDR1 SGDLS, CDR2 YYNGEE. This CDR3 is 14 amino acids long. Trimming took 4 bases from V and 3 from J; bases not matched to a gene: 7. The CDR3 loop is CASSTSTSRYEQYF. The DNA for the CDR3 is TGTGCCAGCAGCACTTCGACTAGCCGCTACGAGCAGTACTTC.

This clonotype was observed a handful of times. V usage is TRBV5-1 and J usage is TRBJ1-2; 9 bases fit TRBD1. Germline trimming cut 8 bases from V and 6 bases from J; bases unmatched to any gene: 11. The germline V gene encodes CDR1 SGHRS and CDR2 YFSETQ. CDR3 length: 14 amino acids. As DNA, the CDR3 is TGCGCCAGTTCTACAGGGGGCACTTGGGATGGCTACACCTTC. Encoded protein: CASSTGGTWDGYTF.